This T cell receptor (beta chain) was sequenced during a study of T-cell reconstitution after alpha-beta-depleted transplantation in children. The CDR3 runs 14 residues. V lost 1 base and J lost 7; bases outside the gene matches: 7. Library preparation (for TCRbeta) was performed with unique molecular identifiers. MiXCR, applied by TCRdb to the PCR reads, yields one record per CDR3 protein. The data contain about 400,000 distinct CDR3 sequences, just over 20% of them singletons. The material sequenced was PBMCs from the stem cell graft donor, taken from the stem cell graft. The chain recombines TRBV12-3 or TRBV12-4 with TRBJ2-7; TRBD2 matches 7 bases. The sequence was collected from a human donor who donated a stem cell graft to a child with acute myeloid leukemia. The CDR3 here is CASSLGGGPSEQYF. CDR3 DNA sequence: TGTGCCAGCAGTTTAGGGGGAGGGCCGTCTGAGCAGTACTTC.